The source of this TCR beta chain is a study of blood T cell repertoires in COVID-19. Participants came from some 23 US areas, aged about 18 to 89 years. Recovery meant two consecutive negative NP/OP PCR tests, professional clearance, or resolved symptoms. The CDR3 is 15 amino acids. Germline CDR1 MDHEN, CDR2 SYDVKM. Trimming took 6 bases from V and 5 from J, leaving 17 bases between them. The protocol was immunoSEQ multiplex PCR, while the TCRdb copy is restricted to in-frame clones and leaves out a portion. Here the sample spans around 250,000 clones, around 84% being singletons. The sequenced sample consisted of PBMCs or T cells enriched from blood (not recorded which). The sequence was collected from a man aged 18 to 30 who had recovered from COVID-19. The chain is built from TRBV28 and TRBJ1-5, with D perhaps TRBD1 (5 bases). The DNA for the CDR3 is TGTGCCAGCAGCTACGATATGGGGCCGTATCAGCCCCAGCATTTT. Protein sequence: CASSYDMGPYQPQHF.